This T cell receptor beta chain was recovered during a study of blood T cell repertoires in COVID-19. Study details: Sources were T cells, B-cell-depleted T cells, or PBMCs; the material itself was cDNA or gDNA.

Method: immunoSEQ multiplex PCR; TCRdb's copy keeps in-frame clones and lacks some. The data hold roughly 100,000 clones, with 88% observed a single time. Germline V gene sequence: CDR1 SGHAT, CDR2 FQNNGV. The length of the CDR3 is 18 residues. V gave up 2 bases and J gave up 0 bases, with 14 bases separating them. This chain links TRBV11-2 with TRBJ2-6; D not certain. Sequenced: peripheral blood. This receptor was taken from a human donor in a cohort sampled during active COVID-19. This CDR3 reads CASSLRQVLHSGANVLTF. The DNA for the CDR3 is TGTGCCAGCAGCTTAAGGCAGGTTTTACACTCTGGGGCCAACGTCCTGACTTTC.